The sequence of this T cell receptor beta chain was determined in a study of T cells in Graves' hyperthyroidism and ophthalmopathy. Looking at the study overall: Initial diagnosis, before any treatment, was when peripheral blood was collected. Overall study results and limits: In blood, most of the thyroid clonotypes expanded above 0.001 were also present.

This clonotype was observed many times. Its target is not known. This CDR3 region has 17 residues. Looked up from germline, CDR1 is DFQATT and CDR2 is SNEGSKA (reference sequence). V shed 3 bases, J shed 4 bases, and the junction held 13 bases outside the gene matches. Lactation, pregnancy, other autoimmune disease or uncontrolled infection led to exclusion of patients. RNA transcripts were the template for amplifying TCR beta CDR3 regions. HTBI primers were employed in a first-round RT-PCR of the TCR CDR3. From the multiplex PCR reads, TCRdb called clonotypes with MiXCR, one entry per CDR3 protein. The data hold around 420,000 distinct CDR3 sequences, with around 16% observed a single time.

The chain links TRBV20-1 to TRBJ1-2; 11 nucleotides line up with TRBD1. Sequencing input: blood. The clonotype comes from a woman under 30 with Graves' hyperthyroidism. The CDR3 nucleotides are TGCAGTGCTAGGGGGACAGGGGGAGTACGACAGGGCTATGGCTACACCTTC. Translation gives CSARGTGGVRQGYGYTF.